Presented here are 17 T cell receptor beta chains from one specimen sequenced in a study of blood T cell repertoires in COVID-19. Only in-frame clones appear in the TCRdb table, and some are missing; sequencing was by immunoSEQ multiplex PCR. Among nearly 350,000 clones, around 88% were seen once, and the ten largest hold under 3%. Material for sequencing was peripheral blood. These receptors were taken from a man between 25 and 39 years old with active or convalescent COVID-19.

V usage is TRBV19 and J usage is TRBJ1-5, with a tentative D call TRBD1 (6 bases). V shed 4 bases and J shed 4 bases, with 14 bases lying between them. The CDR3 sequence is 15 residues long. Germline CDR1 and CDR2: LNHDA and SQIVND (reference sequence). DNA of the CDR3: TGTGCCAGTAGTACCCGGGGGGCCCCAAATCAGCCCCAGCATTTT. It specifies CASSTRGAPNQPQHF.

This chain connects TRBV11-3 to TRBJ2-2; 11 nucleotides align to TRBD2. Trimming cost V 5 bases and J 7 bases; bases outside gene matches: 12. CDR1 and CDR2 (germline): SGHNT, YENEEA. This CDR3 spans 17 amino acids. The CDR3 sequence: CASSPKGPSGRFGELFF. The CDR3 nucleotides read TGTGCCAGCAGCCCTAAGGGGCCTAGCGGGAGGTTCGGGGAGCTGTTTTTT.

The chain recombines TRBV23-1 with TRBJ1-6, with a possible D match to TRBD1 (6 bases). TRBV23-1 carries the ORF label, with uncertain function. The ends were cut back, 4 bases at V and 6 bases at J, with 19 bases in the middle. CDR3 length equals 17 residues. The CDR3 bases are TGCGCCAGCAGTCGGGCACAACAGGGAAAGTGTAATTCACCCCTCCACTTT. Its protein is CASSRAQQGKCNSPLHF.

The CDR3 loop reads CAWKMTGENSPLHF. In nucleotides, the CDR3 is TGTGCCTGGAAGATGACAGGGGAAAATTCACCCCTCCACTTT. V is TRBV30 and J is TRBJ1-6; 8 nucleotides agree with TRBD1. This CDR3 is built from 14 residues. Trimming took 4 bases from V and 7 from J; bases not matched to a gene: 6. Germline loops: CDR1 GTSNPN, CDR2 SVGIG (reference sequence).

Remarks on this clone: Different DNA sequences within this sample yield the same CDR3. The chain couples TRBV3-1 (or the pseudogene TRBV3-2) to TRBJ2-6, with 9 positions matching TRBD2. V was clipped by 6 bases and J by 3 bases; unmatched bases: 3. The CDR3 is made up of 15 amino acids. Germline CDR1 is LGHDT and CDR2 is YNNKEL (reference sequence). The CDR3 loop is CASSRAGGGANVLTF. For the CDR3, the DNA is TGTGCCAGCAGTCGAGCGGGAGGTGGGGCCAACGTCCTGACTTTC.

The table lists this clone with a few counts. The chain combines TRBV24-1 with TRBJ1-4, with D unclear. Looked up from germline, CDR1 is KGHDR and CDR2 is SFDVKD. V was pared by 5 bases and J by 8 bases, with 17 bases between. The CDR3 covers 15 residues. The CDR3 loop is CATSGTGILGEKLFF. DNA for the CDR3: TGTGCCACCAGTGGAACCGGGATCTTAGGGGAAAAACTGTTTTTT.

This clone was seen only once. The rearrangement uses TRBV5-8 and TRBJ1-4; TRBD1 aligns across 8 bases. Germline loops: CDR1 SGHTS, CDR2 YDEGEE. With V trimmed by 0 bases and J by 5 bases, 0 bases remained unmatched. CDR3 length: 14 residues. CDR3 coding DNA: TGTGCCAGCAGCTTGGGGACAGGGAATGAAAAACTGTTTTTT. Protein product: CASSLGTGNEKLFF.

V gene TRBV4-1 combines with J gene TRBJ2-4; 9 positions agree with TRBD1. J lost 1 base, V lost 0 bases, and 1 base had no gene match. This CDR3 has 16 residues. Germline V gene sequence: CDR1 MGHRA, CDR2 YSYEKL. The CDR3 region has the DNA TGCGCCAGCAGCCAAGAGGACAGGGGCGCCAAAAACATTCAGTACTTC. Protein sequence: CASSQEDRGAKNIQYF.

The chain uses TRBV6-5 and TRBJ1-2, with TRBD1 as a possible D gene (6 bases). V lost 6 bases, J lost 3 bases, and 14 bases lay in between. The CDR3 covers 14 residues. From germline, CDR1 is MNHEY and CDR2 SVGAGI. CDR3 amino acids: CASSNRGRDYGYTF. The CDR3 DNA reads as TGTGCCAGCAGCAATAGGGGGAGAGACTATGGCTACACCTTC.

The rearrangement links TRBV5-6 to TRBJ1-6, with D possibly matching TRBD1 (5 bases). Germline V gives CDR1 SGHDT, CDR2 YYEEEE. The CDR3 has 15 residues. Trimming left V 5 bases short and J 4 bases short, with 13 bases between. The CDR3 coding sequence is TGTGCCAGCAGTCCACAGGTCCTATATAATTCACCCCTCCACTTT. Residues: CASSPQVLYNSPLHF.

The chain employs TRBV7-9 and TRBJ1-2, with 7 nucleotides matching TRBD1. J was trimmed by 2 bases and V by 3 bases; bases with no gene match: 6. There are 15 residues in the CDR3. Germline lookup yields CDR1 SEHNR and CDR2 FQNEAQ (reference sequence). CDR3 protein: CASSFGSGGNYGYTF. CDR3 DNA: TGTGCCAGCAGCTTTGGGTCAGGGGGGAACTATGGCTACACCTTC.

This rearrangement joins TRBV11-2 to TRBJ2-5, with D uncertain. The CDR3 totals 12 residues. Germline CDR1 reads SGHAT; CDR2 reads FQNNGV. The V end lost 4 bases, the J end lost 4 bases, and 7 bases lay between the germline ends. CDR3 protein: CASSSEAETQYF. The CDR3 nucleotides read TGTGCCAGCAGCTCCGAGGCAGAGACCCAGTACTTC. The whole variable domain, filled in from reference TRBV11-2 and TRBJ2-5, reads EAGVAQSPRYKIIEKRQSVAFWCNPISGHATLYWYQQILGQGPKLLIQFQNNGVVDDSQLPKDRFSAERLKGVDSTLKIQPAKLEDSAVYLCASSSEAETQYFGPGTRLLVL.

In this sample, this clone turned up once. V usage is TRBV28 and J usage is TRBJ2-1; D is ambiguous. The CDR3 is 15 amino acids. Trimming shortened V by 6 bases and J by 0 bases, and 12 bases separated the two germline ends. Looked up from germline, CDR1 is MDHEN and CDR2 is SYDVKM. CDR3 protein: CASRPPGDSYNEQFF. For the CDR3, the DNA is TGTGCCAGCAGACCACCAGGCGACTCCTACAATGAGCAGTTCTTC.

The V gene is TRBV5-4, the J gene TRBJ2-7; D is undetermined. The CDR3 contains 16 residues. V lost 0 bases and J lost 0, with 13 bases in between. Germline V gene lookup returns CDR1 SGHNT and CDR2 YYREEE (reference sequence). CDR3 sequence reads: CASSLAGAASSYEQYF. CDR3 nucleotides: TGTGCCAGCAGCTTGGCCGGAGCCGCCAGCTCCTACGAGCAGTACTTC.

The DNA for the CDR3 is TGTGCCAGCAGCCAAGATCGACTAGCGGAGTCCGGAGAGACCCAGTACTTC. Amino acids: CASSQDRLAESGETQYF. The V call is TRBV3-1 (or the pseudogene TRBV3-2), the J call TRBJ2-5; TRBD2 matches 9 bases. Germline-derived CDR1 and CDR2 are LGHDT and YNNKEL (reference sequence). The junction had 9 bases not matched to a gene; V was cut back by 0 bases and J by 4 bases. The CDR3 spans 17 residues.

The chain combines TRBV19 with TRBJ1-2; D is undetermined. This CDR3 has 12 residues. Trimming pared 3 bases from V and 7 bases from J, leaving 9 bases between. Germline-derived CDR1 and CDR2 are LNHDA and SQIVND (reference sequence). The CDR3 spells CASSMYSLGYTF. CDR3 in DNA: TGTGCCAGTAGTATGTATTCTCTTGGCTACACCTTC.

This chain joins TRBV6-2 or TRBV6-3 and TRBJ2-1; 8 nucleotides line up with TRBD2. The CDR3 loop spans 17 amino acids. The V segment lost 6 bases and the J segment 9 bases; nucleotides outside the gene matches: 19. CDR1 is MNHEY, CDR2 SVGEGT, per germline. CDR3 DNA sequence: TGTGCCAGCAGCCCCGCCTCGGGGGGGGGAGATGAAACTGAGCAGTTCTTC. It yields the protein CASSPASGGGDETEQFF.